The next 20 T cell receptor beta chains were all read from a single sample in a study of shared clonotypes between healthy human individuals. TCRdb's copy holds only in-frame clones and misses some; the assay was immunoSEQ multiplex PCR. The table shows some 1,600,000 clones, with 95% to 99% occurring only once. The sequencing sample was made of naive CD4+ T cells sorted from blood. Subset of the sample: CD45RA+ positively selected. These receptors were taken from a man aged 30-40 years in good health.

The V gene is TRBV12-5, the J gene TRBJ2-1; 10 positions agree with TRBD1. The CDR3 covers 16 residues. The ends lost 1 base at V and 12 bases at J; junction bases unmatched: 12. From germline, CDR1 is LGHNT and CDR2 FRNRAP. The CDR3 loop reads CASGLETGTGVIRQFF. CDR3 sequence (DNA): TGTGCTAGTGGTTTGGAGACCGGGACAGGGGTCATAAGGCAGTTCTTC.

This clone was counted once. A read error may account for a junction end that differs from germline. This chain joins TRBV5-1 and TRBJ2-7, with 12 bases aligning to TRBD2. The CDR3 extends over 15 amino acids. CDR1 is SGHRS and CDR2 is YFSETQ in the germline V gene. The CDR3 nucleotides read TGTGCCAGCAGCTTTCTAGCGGGAGGGCCGGGCGAGCAGTACTTC. It yields the protein CASSFLAGGPGEQYF.

Only one count was recorded for this clone. The chain combines TRBV10-2 with TRBJ1-5, with 8 bases matching TRBD1. The CDR3 sequence is 17 residues long. In germline, CDR1 is WSHSY, CDR2 SAAADI. The V gene end was trimmed by 3 bases and the J gene end by 4 bases; junction bases not matched to a gene: 11. The CDR3, as DNA: TGCGCCAGCAGTGATCAGGGGGCGGGAGTTTGGAATCAGCCCCAGCATTTT. This gives the protein CASSDQGAGVWNQPQHF.

J is TRBJ1-4 and V is TRBV6-1; D gene unclear. The CDR3 loop spans 15 amino acids. Germline lookup yields CDR1 MNHNS and CDR2 SASEGT. Trimming removed 6 bases at V and 0 bases at J, with 11 bases between. The CDR3 region has the DNA TGTGCCAGCAGGACCCAGTTCGCAACTAATGAAAAACTGTTTTTT. It codes for CASRTQFATNEKLFF.

The chain recombines TRBV2 with TRBJ2-7, with D tentatively TRBD1 (5 bases). Germline CDR1 is SNHLY and CDR2 is FYNNEI. The V end was cut by 6 bases, the J end by 2 bases, with 14 bases between. The CDR3 runs 14 residues. CDR3 sequence (DNA): TGTGCCAGCAGGCACGACAGTGCCACCTACGAGCAGTACTTC. It yields the protein CASRHDSATYEQYF.

The chain couples TRBV5-4 to TRBJ1-3; 9 bases map to TRBD1. The CDR3 covers 16 residues. Per the germline V gene, CDR1 is SGHNT and CDR2 is YYREEE (reference sequence). J was trimmed by 4 bases and V by 3 bases; bases with no gene match: 8. The CDR3 loop reads CASSSPGQGVGNTIYF. CDR3 in DNA: TGTGCCAGCAGCTCCCCGGGACAGGGAGTCGGAAACACCATATATTTT.

The V and J genes are TRBV5-8 and TRBJ1-2; 10 nucleotides agree with TRBD1. Germline values: CDR1 SGHTS, CDR2 YDEGEE. J lost 8 bases, V lost 2 bases, and 6 bases had no gene match. The CDR3 sequence is 14 residues long. CDR3 sequence: CASSFRTGGNGYTF. DNA of the CDR3: TGTGCCAGCAGCTTTCGGACAGGGGGGAACGGCTACACCTTC.

The chain carries TRBV18 and TRBJ2-2, with no clear D. V dropped 2 bases and J dropped 4 bases, with 11 bases sitting between them. The germline V gene has CDR1 KGHSH and CDR2 LQKENI. This CDR3 is 15 amino acids long. CDR3 nucleotides: TGTGCCAGCTCACCATCCAGTCTACCCACCGGGGAGCTGTTTTTT. Protein: CASSPSSLPTGELFF.

In DNA, the CDR3 is TGTGCCAGCAGTCCCCATTTACAGGGTGGTTACAATGAGCAGTTCTTC. It specifies CASSPHLQGGYNEQFF. V gene TRBV28 combines with J gene TRBJ2-1, with D possibly matching TRBD1 (6 bases). The CDR3 loop spans 16 amino acids. Trimming stripped 5 bases from V and 4 bases from J, with 18 bases between. CDR1 and CDR2 from the germline V gene are MDHEN and SYDVKM. The whole variable domain, remainder taken from reference TRBV28 and TRBJ2-1, is DVKVTQSSRYLVKRTGEKVFLECVQDMDHENMFWYRQDPGLGLRLIYFSYDVKMKEKGDIPEGYSVSREKKERFSLILESASTNQTSMYLCASSPHLQGGYNEQFFGPGTRLTVL.

The J gene is TRBJ2-5, the V gene TRBV5-1; tentative D call: TRBD1 (6 bases). The V end lost 4 bases, the J end lost 5 bases, and 18 bases lay between the germline ends. Germline-derived CDR1 and CDR2 are SGHRS and YFSETQ. This CDR3 spans 15 amino acids. CDR3 bases: TGCGCCAGCAGCGTACTATGGGACAATATTGAGACCCAGTACTTC. This gives the protein CASSVLWDNIETQYF.

The chain has TRBV5-1 and TRBJ2-3, with 8 nucleotides matching TRBD2. J gave up 2 bases and V 4 bases, and 6 bases lay outside the gene matches. The CDR3 length is 15 residues. Germline-derived CDR1 and CDR2 are SGHRS and YFSETQ. In DNA form, the CDR3 reads TGCGCCAGCAGCCATAGCGGGAAAAACACAGATACGCAGTATTTT. Protein: CASSHSGKNTDTQYF.

V usage is TRBV10-2 and J usage is TRBJ2-7; 7 nucleotides align to TRBD2. The V segment lost 5 bases and the J segment 0 bases; nucleotides outside the gene matches: 10. From germline, CDR1 is WSHSY and CDR2 SAAADI. The CDR3 has 16 residues. The CDR3 sequence is CASSTRAGLNSYEQYF. CDR3 coding DNA: TGCGCCAGCAGTACTCGAGCGGGACTAAACTCCTACGAGCAGTACTTC.

The gene calls are TRBV4-2 and TRBJ2-3, with no clear D. The V and J ends lost 0 bases and 1 base respectively, with 11 bases between them. The length of the CDR3 is 16 residues. Germline V CDR1 and CDR2: LGHNA, YNFKEQ. The CDR3 nucleotides read TGTGCCAGCAGCCAAGACCCGGGTTCCCGCACAGATACGCAGTATTTT. It is translated as CASSQDPGSRTDTQYF.

This rearrangement joins TRBV6-5 to TRBJ1-4, with 9 bases matching TRBD1. CDR3 length equals 15 residues. V lost 2 bases and J lost 8; bases outside the gene matches: 6. Germline V gene lookup returns CDR1 MNHEY and CDR2 SVGAGI. This chain's CDR3 is CASSYVGTGREKLFF. The CDR3 region has the DNA TGTGCCAGCAGTTACGTTGGGACAGGGAGGGAAAAACTGTTTTTT.

The V and J genes are TRBV4-2 and TRBJ2-3, with D maybe TRBD2 (6 bases). The CDR3 loop spans 15 amino acids. V was pared by 4 bases and J by 5 bases, with 16 bases between. The germline V gene has CDR1 LGHNA and CDR2 YNFKEQ. The CDR3 loop reads CASSPLTGEVDTQYF. The CDR3 coding sequence is TGTGCCAGCAGCCCTTTAACGGGAGAAGTAGATACGCAGTATTTT.

The rearrangement links TRBV28 to TRBJ1-3, with D possibly being TRBD1 (5 bases). From germline, CDR1 is MDHEN and CDR2 SYDVKM. This CDR3 has 18 amino acids. V was pared by 3 bases and J by 0 bases, with 18 bases between. The CDR3 sequence: CASSFYPGLRASGNTIYF. DNA of the CDR3: TGTGCCAGCAGTTTTTATCCGGGACTCAGAGCCTCTGGAAACACCATATATTTT.

The CDR3 loop is CASSQDPMQGSSYNEQFF. Written as DNA, the CDR3 is TGTGCCAGCAGCCAAGATCCAATGCAGGGGAGCTCCTACAATGAGCAGTTCTTC. The chain recombines TRBV14 with TRBJ2-1, with a possible D match to TRBD1 (6 bases). V was cut by 0 bases and J by 0 bases, with 15 bases left in between. Germline-derived CDR1 and CDR2 are SGHDN and FVKESK. The CDR3 is 18 residues long.

The count of this clone is one. This sequence joins TRBV27 and TRBJ1-5, with a tentative D call TRBD1 (6 bases). The CDR3 is 15 residues long. Per germline, CDR1 MNHEY and CDR2 SMNVEV (reference sequence). V was pared by 6 bases and J by 8 bases, with 20 bases between. The CDR3 DNA reads as TGTGCCAGCAGCATCGCGGGACAATGGTCGAAGCCCCAGCATTTT. It translates to CASSIAGQWSKPQHF.

To note about this clone: Other DNA sequences of this sample code for an identical CDR3. The chain uses TRBV5-1 and TRBJ2-7, with 11 bases that match TRBD1. Germline trimming cut 0 bases from V and 2 bases from J; bases unmatched to any gene: 4. CDR1 and CDR2 from the germline V gene are SGHRS and YFSETQ. This CDR3 has 16 residues. The CDR3 protein is CASSLGPGQGAYEQYF. Here the CDR3 DNA reads TGCGCCAGCAGCTTGGGTCCGGGACAGGGGGCCTACGAGCAGTACTTC.

The chain is built from TRBV19 and TRBJ2-7, with D unresolved. The CDR3 is 13 amino acids. Looked up from germline, CDR1 is LNHDA and CDR2 is SQIVND (reference sequence). Trimming removed 4 bases from V and 1 base from J, with 8 bases in between. The CDR3 spells CASSRAASYEQYF. CDR3 coding DNA: TGTGCCAGTAGTAGGGCAGCGTCCTACGAGCAGTACTTC.